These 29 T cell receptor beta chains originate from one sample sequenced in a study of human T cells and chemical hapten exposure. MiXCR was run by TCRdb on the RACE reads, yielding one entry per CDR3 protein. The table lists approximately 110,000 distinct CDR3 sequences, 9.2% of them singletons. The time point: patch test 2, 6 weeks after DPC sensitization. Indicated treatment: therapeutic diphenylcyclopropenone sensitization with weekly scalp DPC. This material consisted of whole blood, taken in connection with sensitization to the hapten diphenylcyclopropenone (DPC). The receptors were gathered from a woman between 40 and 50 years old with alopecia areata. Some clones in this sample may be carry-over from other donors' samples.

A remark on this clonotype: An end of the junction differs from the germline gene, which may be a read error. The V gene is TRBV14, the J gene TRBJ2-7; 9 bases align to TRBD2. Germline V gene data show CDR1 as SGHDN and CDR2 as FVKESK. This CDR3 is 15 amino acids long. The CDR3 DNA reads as TGTGCCGGCAGCCCCTATGGCGGACTAGCGTCCGAGCAGTACTTC. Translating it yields CAGSPYGGLASEQYF.

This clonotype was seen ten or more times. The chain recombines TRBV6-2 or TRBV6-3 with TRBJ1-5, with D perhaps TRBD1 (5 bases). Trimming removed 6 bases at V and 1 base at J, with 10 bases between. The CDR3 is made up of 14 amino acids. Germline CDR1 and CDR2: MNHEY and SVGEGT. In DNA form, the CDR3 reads TGTGCCAGCAGGGGACCCCGGAGCAATCAGCCCCAGCATTTT. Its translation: CASRGPRSNQPQHF.

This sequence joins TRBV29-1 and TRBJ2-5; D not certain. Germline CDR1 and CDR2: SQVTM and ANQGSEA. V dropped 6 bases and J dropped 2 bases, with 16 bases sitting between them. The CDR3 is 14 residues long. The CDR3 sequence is CSVALLVNQETQYF. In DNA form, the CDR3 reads TGCAGCGTCGCGCTATTGGTAAATCAAGAGACCCAGTACTTC.

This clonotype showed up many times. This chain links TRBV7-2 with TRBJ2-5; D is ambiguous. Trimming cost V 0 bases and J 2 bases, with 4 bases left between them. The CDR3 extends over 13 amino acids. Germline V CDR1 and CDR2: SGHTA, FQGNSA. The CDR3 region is CASSLAIQETQYF. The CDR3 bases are TGTGCCAGCAGCTTAGCTATACAAGAGACCCAGTACTTC.

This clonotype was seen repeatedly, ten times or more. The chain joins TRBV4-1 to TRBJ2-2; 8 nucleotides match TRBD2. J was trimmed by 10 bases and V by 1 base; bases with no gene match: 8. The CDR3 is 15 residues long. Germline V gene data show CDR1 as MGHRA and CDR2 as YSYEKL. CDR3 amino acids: CASSQVPSGGEELFF. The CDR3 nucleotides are TGCGCCAGCAGCCAAGTGCCCAGCGGGGGTGAGGAGCTGTTTTTT.

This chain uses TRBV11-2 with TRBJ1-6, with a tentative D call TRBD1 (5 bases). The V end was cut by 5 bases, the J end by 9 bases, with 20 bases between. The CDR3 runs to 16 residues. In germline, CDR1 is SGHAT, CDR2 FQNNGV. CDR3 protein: CASSTQPSGMGSPLHF. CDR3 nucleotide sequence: TGTGCCAGCAGCACCCAGCCATCAGGGATGGGTTCACCCCTCCACTTT.

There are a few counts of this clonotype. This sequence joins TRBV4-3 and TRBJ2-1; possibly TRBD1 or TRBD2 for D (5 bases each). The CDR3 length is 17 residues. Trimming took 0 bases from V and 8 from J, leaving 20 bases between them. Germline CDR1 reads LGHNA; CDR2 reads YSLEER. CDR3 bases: TGCGCCAGCAGCCAAGAGTTACCAGGGACCTTTCGGGATGAGCAGTTCTTC. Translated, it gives CASSQELPGTFRDEQFF.

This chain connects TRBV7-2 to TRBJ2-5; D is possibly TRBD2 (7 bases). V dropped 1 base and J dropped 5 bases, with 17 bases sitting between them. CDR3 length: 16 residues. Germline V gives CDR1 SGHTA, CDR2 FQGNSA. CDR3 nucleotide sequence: TGTGCCAGCAGCTTAGAGGGGGGGCCCGGCTGGGAGACCCAGTACTTC. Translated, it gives CASSLEGGPGWETQYF. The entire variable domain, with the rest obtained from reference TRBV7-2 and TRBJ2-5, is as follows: GAGVSQSPSNKVTEKGKDVELRCDPISGHTALYWYRQSLGQGLEFLIYFQGNSAPDKSGLPSDRFSAERTGGSVSTLTIQRTQQEDSAVYLCASSLEGGPGWETQYFGPGTRLLVL.

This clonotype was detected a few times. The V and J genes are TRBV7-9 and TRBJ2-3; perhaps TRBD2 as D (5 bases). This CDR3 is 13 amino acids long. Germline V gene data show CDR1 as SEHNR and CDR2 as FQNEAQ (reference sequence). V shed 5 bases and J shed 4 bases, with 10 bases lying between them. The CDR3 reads CASSQGLSDTQYF. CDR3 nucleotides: TGTGCCAGCAGCCAAGGACTCTCAGATACGCAGTATTTT. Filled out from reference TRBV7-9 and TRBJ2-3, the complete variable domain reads DTGVSQNPRHKITKRGQNVTFRCDPISEHNRLYWYRQTLGQGPEFLTYFQNEAQLEKSRLLSDRFSAERPKGSFSTLEIQRTEQGDSAMYLCASSQGLSDTQYFGPGTRLTVL.

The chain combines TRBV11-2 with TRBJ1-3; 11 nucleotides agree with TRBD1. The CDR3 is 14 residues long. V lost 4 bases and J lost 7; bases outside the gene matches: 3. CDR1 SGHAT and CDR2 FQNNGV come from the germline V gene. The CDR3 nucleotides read TGTGCCAGCAGCTCCTGGACAGGGGGCAACACCATATATTTT. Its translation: CASSSWTGGNTIYF.

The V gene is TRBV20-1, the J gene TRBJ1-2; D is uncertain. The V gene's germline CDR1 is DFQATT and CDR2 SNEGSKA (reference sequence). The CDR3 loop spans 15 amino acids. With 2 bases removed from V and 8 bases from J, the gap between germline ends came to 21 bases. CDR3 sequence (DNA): TGCAGTGCTAGATTGTATGTGACACTTAATCAGGGCTACACCTTC. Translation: CSARLYVTLNQGYTF.

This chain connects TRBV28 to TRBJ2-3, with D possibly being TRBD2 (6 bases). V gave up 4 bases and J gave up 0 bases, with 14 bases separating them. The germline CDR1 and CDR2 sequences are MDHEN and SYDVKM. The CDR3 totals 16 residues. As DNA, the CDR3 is TGTGCCAGCAGTTCCCTAGGAGGGGACAGCACAGATACGCAGTATTTT. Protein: CASSSLGGDSTDTQYF.

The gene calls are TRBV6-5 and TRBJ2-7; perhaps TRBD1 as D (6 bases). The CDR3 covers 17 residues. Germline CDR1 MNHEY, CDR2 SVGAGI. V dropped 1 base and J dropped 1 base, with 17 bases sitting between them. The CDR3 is CASSYFDPQGGSYEQYF. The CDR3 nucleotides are TGTGCCAGCAGTTACTTCGACCCACAGGGTGGGTCCTACGAGCAGTACTTC.

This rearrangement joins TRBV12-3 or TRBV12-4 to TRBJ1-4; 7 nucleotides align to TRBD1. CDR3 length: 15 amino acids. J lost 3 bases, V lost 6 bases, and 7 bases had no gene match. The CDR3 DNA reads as TGTGCCAGCAGCCCCTCAGGGGGATCTAATGAAAAACTGTTTTTT. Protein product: CASSPSGGSNEKLFF.

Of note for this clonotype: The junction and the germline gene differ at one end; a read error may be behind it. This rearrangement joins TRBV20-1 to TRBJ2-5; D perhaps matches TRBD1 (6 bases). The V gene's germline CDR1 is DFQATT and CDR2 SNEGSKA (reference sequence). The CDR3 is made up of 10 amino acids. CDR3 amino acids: CSASETGTRF. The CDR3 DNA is TGCAGTGCTAGCGAGACCGGGACACGGTTC.

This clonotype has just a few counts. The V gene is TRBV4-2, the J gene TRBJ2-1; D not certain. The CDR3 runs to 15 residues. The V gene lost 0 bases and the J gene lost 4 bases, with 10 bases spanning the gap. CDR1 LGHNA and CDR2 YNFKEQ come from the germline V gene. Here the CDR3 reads CASSQDRRNYNEQFF. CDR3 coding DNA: TGTGCCAGCAGCCAAGATCGGAGAAATTACAATGAGCAGTTCTTC.

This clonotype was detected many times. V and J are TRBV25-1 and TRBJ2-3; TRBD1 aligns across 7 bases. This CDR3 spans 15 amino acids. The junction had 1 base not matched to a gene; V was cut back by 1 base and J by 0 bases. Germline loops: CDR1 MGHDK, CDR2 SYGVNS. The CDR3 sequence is CASSEWTGSTDTQYF. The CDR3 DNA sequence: TGTGCCAGCAGTGAATGGACAGGCAGCACAGATACGCAGTATTTT.

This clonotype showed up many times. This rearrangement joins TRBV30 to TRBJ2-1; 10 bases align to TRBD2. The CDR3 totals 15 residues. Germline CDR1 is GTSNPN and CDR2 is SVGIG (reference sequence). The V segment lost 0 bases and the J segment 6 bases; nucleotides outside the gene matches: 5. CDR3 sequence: CAWSVGTSAINEQFF. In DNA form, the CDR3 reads TGTGCCTGGAGTGTAGGGACTAGCGCAATCAATGAGCAGTTCTTC.

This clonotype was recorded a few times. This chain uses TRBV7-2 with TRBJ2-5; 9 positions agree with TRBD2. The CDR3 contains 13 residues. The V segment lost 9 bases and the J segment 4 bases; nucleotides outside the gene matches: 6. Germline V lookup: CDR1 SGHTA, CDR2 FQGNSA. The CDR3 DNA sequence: TGTGCCAGTCGCGGGGGGGCCAGAGAGACCCAGTACTTC. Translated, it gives CASRGGARETQYF.

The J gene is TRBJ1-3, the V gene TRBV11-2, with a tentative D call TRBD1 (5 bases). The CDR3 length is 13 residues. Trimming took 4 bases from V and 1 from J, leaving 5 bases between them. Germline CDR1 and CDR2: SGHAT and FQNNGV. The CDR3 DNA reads TGTGCCAGCAGCTGGGGGTCTGGAAACACCATATATTTT. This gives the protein CASSWGSGNTIYF.

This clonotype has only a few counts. CDR3 region: CASSQGDGGYF. The CDR3 DNA reads TGTGCCAGCAGCCAAGGCGACGGGGGTTACTTC. This chain connects TRBV14 to TRBJ2-7, with a weak D call TRBD2 (6 bases). V was clipped by 1 base and J by 13 bases, with 11 bases between them. Germline V gene lookup returns CDR1 SGHDN and CDR2 FVKESK. The CDR3 consists of 11 residues.

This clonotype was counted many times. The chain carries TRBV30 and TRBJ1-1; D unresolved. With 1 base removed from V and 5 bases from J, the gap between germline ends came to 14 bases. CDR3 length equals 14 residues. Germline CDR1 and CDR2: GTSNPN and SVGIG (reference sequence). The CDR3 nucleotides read TGTGCCTGGAGTGAGACGCCCCTGCGGACTGAAGCTTTCTTT. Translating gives CAWSETPLRTEAFF.

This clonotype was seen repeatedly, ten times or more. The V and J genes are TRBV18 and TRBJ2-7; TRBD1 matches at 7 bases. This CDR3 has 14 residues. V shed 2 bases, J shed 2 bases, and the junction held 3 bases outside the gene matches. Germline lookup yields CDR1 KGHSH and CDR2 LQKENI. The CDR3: CASSPERGPYEQYF. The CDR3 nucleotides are TGTGCCAGCTCACCAGAGAGGGGGCCCTACGAGCAGTACTTC.

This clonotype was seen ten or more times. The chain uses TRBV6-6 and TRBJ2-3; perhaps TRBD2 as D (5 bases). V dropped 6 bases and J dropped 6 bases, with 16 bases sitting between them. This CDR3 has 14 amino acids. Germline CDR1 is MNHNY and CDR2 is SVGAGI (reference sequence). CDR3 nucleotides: TGTGCCAGCAGAGGAGGACTCACCGGGGATACGCAGTATTTT. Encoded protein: CASRGGLTGDTQYF.

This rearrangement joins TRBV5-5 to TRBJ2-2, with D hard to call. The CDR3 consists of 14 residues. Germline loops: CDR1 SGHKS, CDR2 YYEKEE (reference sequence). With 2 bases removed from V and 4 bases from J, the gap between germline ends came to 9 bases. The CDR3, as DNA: TGTGCCAGCAGCTTCGGTTCAGGCACCGGGGAGCTGTTTTTT. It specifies CASSFGSGTGELFF.

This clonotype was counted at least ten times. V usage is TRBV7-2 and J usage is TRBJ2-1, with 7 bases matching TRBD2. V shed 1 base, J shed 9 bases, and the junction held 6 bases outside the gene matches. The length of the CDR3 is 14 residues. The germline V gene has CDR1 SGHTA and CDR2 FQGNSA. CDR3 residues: CASSLVSSGGEQFF. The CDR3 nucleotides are TGTGCCAGCAGCTTAGTTTCGTCGGGGGGTGAGCAGTTCTTC.

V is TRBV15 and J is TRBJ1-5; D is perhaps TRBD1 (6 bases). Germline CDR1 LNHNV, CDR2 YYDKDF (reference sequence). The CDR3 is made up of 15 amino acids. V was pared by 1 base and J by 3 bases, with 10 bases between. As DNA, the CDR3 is TGTGCCACCAGCAGAGCCCAGGGGTACAATCAGCCCCAGCATTTT. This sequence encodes CATSRAQGYNQPQHF. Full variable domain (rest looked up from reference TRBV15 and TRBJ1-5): DAMVIQNPRYQVTQFGKPVTLSCSQTLNHNVMYWYQQKSSQAPKLLFHYYDKDFNNEADTPDNFQSRRPNTSFCFLDIRSPGLGDTAMYLCATSRAQGYNQPQHFGDGTRLSIL.

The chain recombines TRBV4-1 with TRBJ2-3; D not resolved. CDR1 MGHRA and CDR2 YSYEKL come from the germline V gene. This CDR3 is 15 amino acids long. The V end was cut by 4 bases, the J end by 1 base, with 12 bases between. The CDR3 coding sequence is TGCGCCAGCAGCCTGAATTCGTGGGGCACAGATACGCAGTATTTT. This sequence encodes CASSLNSWGTDTQYF.

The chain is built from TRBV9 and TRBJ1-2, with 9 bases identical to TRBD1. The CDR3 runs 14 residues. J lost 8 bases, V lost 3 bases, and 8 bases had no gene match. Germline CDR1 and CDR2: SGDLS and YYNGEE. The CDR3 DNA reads TGTGCCAGCAGCGCGGACAGGGGAATGGGAGGCTACACCTTC. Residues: CASSADRGMGGYTF.